The sequence of this T cell receptor (beta chain) was determined in a study of tumor-infiltrating lymphocytes in localized non-small cell lung cancer. Overall study findings and caveats: Different pieces of the same tissue were used for each assay.

The germline gives CDR1 MNHNY, CDR2 SVGAGI (reference sequence). This CDR3 spans 14 amino acids. Trimming shortened V by 6 bases and J by 9 bases, and 15 bases separated the two germline ends. As concerns this clone: The target antigen is unknown.

The assay was immunoSEQ multiplex PCR, and TCRdb's table has in-frame clones only and misses some. The data contain under 15,000 clones, about 78% of them singletons. Sequencing was carried out using lung tumor tissue. J is TRBJ1-6 and V is TRBV6-6, with D maybe TRBD1 (6 bases). This clonotype originated in a human donor with non-small cell lung cancer. The CDR3 reads CASSYTGTGSPLHF. CDR3 nucleotides: TGTGCCAGCAGCTATACAGGGACCGGTTCACCCCTCCACTTT.